What follows are 15 T cell receptor beta chains derived from one specimen sequenced in a study of technical replicates of blood from a few donors. Sequencing used immunoSEQ multiplex PCR; TCRdb keeps in-frame clones, though not all of them. The table has roughly 57,000 clones, 90% to 95% seen once. Sample: PBMCs. The receptors derive from a human donor in good health. Some clones in this sample may be carry-over from other donors' samples.

This chain connects TRBV6-1 to TRBJ2-7, with D maybe TRBD1 (6 bases). This CDR3 is 14 amino acids long. CDR1 and CDR2 (germline): MNHNS, SASEGT. The ends were cut back, 6 bases at V and 4 bases at J, with 16 bases in the middle. The CDR3 region has the DNA TGTGCCAGCAGACCGGTTGGGGGCTTTTACGAGCAGTACTTC. It specifies CASRPVGGFYEQYF.

This chain connects TRBV11-2 to TRBJ1-5; D perhaps matches TRBD1 (6 bases). The V end was cut by 0 bases, the J end by 4 bases, with 10 bases between. Germline V gene lookup returns CDR1 SGHAT and CDR2 FQNNGV. The CDR3 consists of 15 residues. As DNA, the CDR3 is TGTGCCAGCAGCTTAGACAGGGGCGCGAATCAGCCCCAGCATTTT. This codes for CASSLDRGANQPQHF. Drawing the rest from reference TRBV11-2 and TRBJ1-5, the complete variable domain is EAGVAQSPRYKIIEKRQSVAFWCNPISGHATLYWYQQILGQGPKLLIQFQNNGVVDDSQLPKDRFSAERLKGVDSTLKIQPAKLEDSAVYLCASSLDRGANQPQHFGDGTRLSIL.

The chain employs TRBV21-1 and TRBJ2-1; no check of the table's D call, TRBD1, against the DNA was made. TRBV21-1 is tagged as a pseudogene. This CDR3 comprises 14 residues. The CDR3 sequence is CARTYPVTDNEQFF. As DNA, the CDR3 is TGTGCCAGGACGTACCCTGTGACAGACAATGAGCAGTTCTTC.

The table lists this clone with a count of one. The V and J genes are TRBV7-9 and TRBJ2-1; 13 bases line up with TRBD2. V shed 5 bases, J shed 7 bases, and the junction held 8 bases outside the gene matches. Germline lookup yields CDR1 SEHNR and CDR2 FQNEAQ (reference sequence). The CDR3 sequence is 16 residues long. Here the CDR3 reads CASSNRLAGGQNEQFF. CDR3 sequence (DNA): TGTGCCAGCAGCAACAGACTAGCGGGAGGTCAGAATGAGCAGTTCTTC.

The chain combines TRBV9 with TRBJ2-2; the D gene is possibly TRBD1 (6 bases). Deletions cut 1 base from V and 2 bases from J, with 9 bases between. From germline, CDR1 is SGDLS and CDR2 YYNGEE. This CDR3 has 15 amino acids. CDR3 nucleotides: TGTGCCAGCAGCGTACTAGGGGGAAACACCGGGGAGCTGTTTTTT. Translating it yields CASSVLGGNTGELFF.

The gene calls are TRBV7-8 and TRBJ2-7, with 9 bases that match TRBD2. The CDR3 has 14 amino acids. Germline V lookup: CDR1 SGHVS, CDR2 FQNEAQ. V was clipped by 3 bases and J by 2 bases; unmatched bases: 2. The chain's CDR3 is CASSLTSGAYEQYF. DNA of the CDR3: TGTGCCAGCAGCTTGACTAGCGGAGCCTACGAGCAGTACTTC.

This sequence joins TRBV19 and TRBJ2-3, with 15 bases aligning to TRBD2. Germline values: CDR1 LNHDA, CDR2 SQIVND (reference sequence). The J segment lost 2 bases and the V segment lost 3 bases, leaving 9 bases of the junction unmatched. The CDR3 runs to 19 residues. The CDR3 bases are TGTGCCAGTAGTATGGGGACGGGGACTAGCGGGGGGTCCACAGATACGCAGTATTTT. As protein: CASSMGTGTSGGSTDTQYF.

This clone was detected a few times. CDR3 amino acids: CASSQSTTGTGGYEQYF. CDR3 DNA: TGCGCCAGCAGCCAATCCACGACCGGGACAGGGGGGTACGAGCAGTACTTC. This chain uses TRBV4-3 with TRBJ2-7, with 11 bases fitting TRBD1. Germline values: CDR1 LGHNA, CDR2 YSLEER. The length of the CDR3 is 17 residues. The ends lost 2 bases at V and 4 bases at J; junction bases unmatched: 10.

The chain uses TRBV4-3 and TRBJ2-7, with TRBD2 as a possible D gene (5 bases). In germline, CDR1 is LGHNA, CDR2 YSLEER. V lost 0 bases and J lost 0, with 18 bases in between. CDR3 length equals 18 residues. The CDR3 protein is CASSQDTTGVIFSYEQYF. The CDR3 DNA reads TGCGCCAGCAGCCAAGATACCACCGGGGTCATTTTCTCCTACGAGCAGTACTTC.

V gene TRBV5-6 combines with J gene TRBJ2-3, with D possibly matching TRBD2 (5 bases). Per the germline V gene, CDR1 is SGHDT and CDR2 is YYEEEE. Trimming pared 0 bases from V and 6 bases from J, leaving 23 bases between. This CDR3 has 18 amino acids. The CDR3 bases are TGTGCCAGCAGCTTGGCCGGTGGTAGCGCCACCACAGCGGATACGCAGTATTTT. Its protein is CASSLAGGSATTADTQYF. Full variable domain (rest looked up from reference TRBV5-6 and TRBJ2-3): DAGVTQSPTHLIKTRGQQVTLRCSPKSGHDTVSWYQQALGQGPQFIFQYYEEEERQRGNFPDRFSGHQFPNYSSELNVNALLLGDSALYLCASSLAGGSATTADTQYFGPGTRLTVL.

The chain joins TRBV2 to TRBJ2-4, with 7 nucleotides matching TRBD2. CDR1 and CDR2 (germline): SNHLY, FYNNEI. The ends lost 2 bases at V and 5 bases at J; junction bases unmatched: 6. The CDR3 loop spans 15 amino acids. Here the CDR3 DNA reads TGTGCCAGCAGTGAACCAGCGGGGTTGCAAAACATTCAGTACTTC. Amino acid sequence: CASSEPAGLQNIQYF.

J is TRBJ1-1 and V is TRBV5-8; the match to TRBD1 covers 8 bases. This CDR3 contains 14 residues. Looked up from germline, CDR1 is SGHTS and CDR2 is YDEGEE. V lost 2 bases and J lost 4; bases outside the gene matches: 4. The CDR3 loop is CASSFRQGRTEAFF. The CDR3 DNA follows: TGTGCCAGCAGCTTCCGACAGGGGCGCACTGAAGCTTTCTTT.

The chain carries TRBV5-1 and TRBJ2-4; unclear D gene. CDR1 SGHRS and CDR2 YFSETQ come from the germline V gene. The CDR3 is 16 amino acids. Trimming pared 3 bases from V and 0 bases from J, leaving 13 bases between. The CDR3 is CASSSPTSGAKNIQYF. Here the CDR3 DNA reads TGCGCCAGCAGCTCCCCCACCTCGGGAGCCAAAAACATTCAGTACTTC. Complete variable domain (other parts from reference TRBV5-1 and TRBJ2-4): KAGVTQTPRYLIKTRGQQVTLSCSPISGHRSVSWYQQTPGQGLQFLFEYFSETQRNKGNFPGRFSGRQFSNSRSEMNVSTLELGDSALYLCASSSPTSGAKNIQYFGAGTRLSVL.

The rearrangement uses TRBV7-2 and TRBJ2-6, with D possibly TRBD2 on 6 matching bases. The CDR3 is 16 amino acids. V lost 6 bases and J lost 4, with 16 bases in between. Germline V gives CDR1 SGHTA, CDR2 FQGNSA. The CDR3 reads CASSSGLLAGANVLTF. The CDR3 DNA sequence: TGTGCCAGCAGTTCGGGACTCCTGGCCGGGGCCAACGTCCTGACTTTC.

This rearrangement joins TRBV7-6 to TRBJ2-1, with 8 bases identical to TRBD2. The J segment lost 8 bases and the V segment lost 4 bases, leaving 10 bases of the junction unmatched. Germline CDR1 is SGHVS and CDR2 is FNYEAQ. This CDR3 contains 15 residues. This CDR3 reads CASSSDNGGADEQFF. The DNA for the CDR3 is TGTGCCAGCAGCTCCGACAACGGGGGGGCGGATGAGCAGTTCTTC.